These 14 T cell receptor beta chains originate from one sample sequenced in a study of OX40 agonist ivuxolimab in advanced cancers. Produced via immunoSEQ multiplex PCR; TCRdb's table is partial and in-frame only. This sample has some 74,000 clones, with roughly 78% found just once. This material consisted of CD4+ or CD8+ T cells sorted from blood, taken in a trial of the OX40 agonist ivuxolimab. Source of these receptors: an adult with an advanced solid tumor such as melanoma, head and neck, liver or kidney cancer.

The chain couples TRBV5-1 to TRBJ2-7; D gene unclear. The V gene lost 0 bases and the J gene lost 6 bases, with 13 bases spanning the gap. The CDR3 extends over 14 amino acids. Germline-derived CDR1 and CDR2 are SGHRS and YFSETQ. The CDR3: CASSLEAAAGEQYF. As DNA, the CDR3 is TGCGCCAGCAGCTTGGAGGCCGCCGCCGGCGAGCAGTACTTC.

DNA of the CDR3: TGTGCCAGCAGCTTCGACAGGGGGCAGTCAGATACGCAGTATTTT. Translating it yields CASSFDRGQSDTQYF. J is TRBJ2-3 and V is TRBV7-9, with 10 nucleotides matching TRBD1. Trimming at V came to 3 bases and at J to 4 bases, leaving 4 bases not matched to a gene. This CDR3 is 15 amino acids long. Germline CDR1 SEHNR, CDR2 FQNEAQ (reference sequence). The full variable domain, completed using reference TRBV7-9 and TRBJ2-3, is DTGVSQNPRHKITKRGQNVTFRCDPISEHNRLYWYRQTLGQGPEFLTYFQNEAQLEKSRLLSDRFSAERPKGSFSTLEIQRTEQGDSAMYLCASSFDRGQSDTQYFGPGTRLTVL.

The CDR3 DNA is TGTGCCAGCAGTCTGGCCCCCGGAGGGACCGGGGAGCTGTTTTTT. Translation: CASSLAPGGTGELFF. This rearrangement joins TRBV6-5 to TRBJ2-2, with TRBD2 as a possible D gene (6 bases). The V end lost 5 bases, the J end lost 5 bases, and 15 bases lay between the germline ends. CDR3 length equals 15 residues. Germline assignment: CDR1 MNHEY and CDR2 SVGAGI.

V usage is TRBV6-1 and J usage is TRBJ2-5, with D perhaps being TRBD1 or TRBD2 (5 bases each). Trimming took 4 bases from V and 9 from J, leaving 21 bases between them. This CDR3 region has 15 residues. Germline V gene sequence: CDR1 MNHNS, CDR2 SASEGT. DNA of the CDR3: TGTGCCAGCAGTGTGGGACCGACTCCTCTTTCGTCCCAGTACTTC. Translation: CASSVGPTPLSSQYF.

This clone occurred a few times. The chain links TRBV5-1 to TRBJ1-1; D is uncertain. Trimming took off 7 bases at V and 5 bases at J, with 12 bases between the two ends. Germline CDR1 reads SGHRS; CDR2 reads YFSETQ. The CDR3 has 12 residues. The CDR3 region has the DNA TGCGCCAGCGGGCTGGGGAATACTGAAGCTTTCTTT. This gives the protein CASGLGNTEAFF.

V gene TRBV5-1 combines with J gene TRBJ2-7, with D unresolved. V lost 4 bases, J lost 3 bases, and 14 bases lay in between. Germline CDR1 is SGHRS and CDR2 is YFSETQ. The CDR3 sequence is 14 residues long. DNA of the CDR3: TGCGCCAGCAGCCTGTTCTCGGATGTCTACGAGCAGTACTTC. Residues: CASSLFSDVYEQYF.

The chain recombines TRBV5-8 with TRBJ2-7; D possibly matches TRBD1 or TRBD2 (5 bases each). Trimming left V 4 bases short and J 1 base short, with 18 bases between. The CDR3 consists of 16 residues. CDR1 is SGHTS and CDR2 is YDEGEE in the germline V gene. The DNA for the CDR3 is TGTGCCAGCAGCCCGGGAAGCGACAGTAGGTCCTACGAGCAGTACTTC. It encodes CASSPGSDSRSYEQYF.

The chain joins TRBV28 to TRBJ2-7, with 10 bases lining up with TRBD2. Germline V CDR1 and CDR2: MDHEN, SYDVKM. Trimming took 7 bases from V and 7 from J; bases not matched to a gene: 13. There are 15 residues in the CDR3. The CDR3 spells CASTPGASGSREQYF. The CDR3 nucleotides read TGTGCCAGCACTCCGGGGGCTAGCGGGAGCCGGGAGCAGTACTTC.

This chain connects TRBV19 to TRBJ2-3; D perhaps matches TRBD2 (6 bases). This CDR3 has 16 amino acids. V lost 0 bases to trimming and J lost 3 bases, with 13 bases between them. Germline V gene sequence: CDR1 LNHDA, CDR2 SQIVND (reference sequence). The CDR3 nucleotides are TGTGCCAGTAGTATAGATGGGGGGAGAGGAACAGATACGCAGTATTTT. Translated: CASSIDGGRGTDTQYF. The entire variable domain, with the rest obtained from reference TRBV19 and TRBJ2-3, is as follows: DGGITQSPKYLFRKEGQNVTLSCEQNLNHDAMYWYRQDPGQGLRLIYYSQIVNDFQKGDIAEGYSVSREKKESFPLTVTSAQKNPTAFYLCASSIDGGRGTDTQYFGPGTRLTVL.

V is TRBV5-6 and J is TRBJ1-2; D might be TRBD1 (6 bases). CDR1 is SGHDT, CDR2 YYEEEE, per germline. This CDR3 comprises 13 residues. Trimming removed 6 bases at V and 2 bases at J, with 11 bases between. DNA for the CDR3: TGTGCCAGCAACAGGGATGAGAACTATGGCTACACCTTC. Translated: CASNRDENYGYTF.

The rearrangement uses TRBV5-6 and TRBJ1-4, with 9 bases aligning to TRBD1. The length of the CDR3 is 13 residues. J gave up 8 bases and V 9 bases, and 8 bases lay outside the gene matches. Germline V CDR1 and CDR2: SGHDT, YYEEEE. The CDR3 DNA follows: TGTGCCATCCCTGACAGGGGGGCCGAAAAACTGTTTTTT. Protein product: CAIPDRGAEKLFF.

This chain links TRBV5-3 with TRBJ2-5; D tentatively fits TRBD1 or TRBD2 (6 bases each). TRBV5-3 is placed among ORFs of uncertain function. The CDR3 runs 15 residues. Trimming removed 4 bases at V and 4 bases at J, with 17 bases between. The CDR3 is CARSRGPRKLETQYF. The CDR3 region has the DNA TGTGCCAGAAGCCGGGGGCCACGGAAACTAGAGACCCAGTACTTC.

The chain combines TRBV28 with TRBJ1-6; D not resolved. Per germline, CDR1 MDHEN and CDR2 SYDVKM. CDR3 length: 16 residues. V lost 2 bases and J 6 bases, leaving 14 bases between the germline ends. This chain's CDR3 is CASSLHRDPINSPLHF. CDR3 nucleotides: TGTGCCAGCAGTTTACACCGGGATCCCATTAATTCACCCCTCCACTTT.

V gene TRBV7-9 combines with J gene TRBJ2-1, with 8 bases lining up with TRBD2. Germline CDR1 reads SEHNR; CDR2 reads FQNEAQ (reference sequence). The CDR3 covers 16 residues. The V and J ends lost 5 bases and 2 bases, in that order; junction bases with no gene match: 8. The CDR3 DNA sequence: TGTGCCAGCAGCCCCGAGGCGGGGGGCGCCTACAATGAGCAGTTCTTC. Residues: CASSPEAGGAYNEQFF.